This TCR beta chain was identified during a study of T cell responses to AZD1222 COVID-19 vaccine. The germline gives CDR1 SGHAT, CDR2 FQNNGV. The CDR3 covers 17 residues. The V and J ends lost 3 bases and 4 bases respectively, with 22 bases between them. Only in-frame clones appear in the TCRdb table, and some are missing; sequencing was by immunoSEQ multiplex PCR. Among 140,000 to 150,000 clones listed, roughly 90% were seen once. Whole-study results and caveats: Variant regions that are unmutated are reportedly the target of nearly half of spike-specific TCRs. There were repertoire samples only from the period after the peak T cell response. Spike-specific TCR breadth and depth both grew after two AZD1222 doses.

Note on this clone: Its antigen is as yet unknown.

This TCR was sampled from an adult in good health. The sample consisted of peripheral blood, taken on day 0 of AZD1222 vaccination. The chain links TRBV11-2 to TRBJ2-7; D is unclear. CDR3 loop: CASSFTWVPSALYEQYF. CDR3 coding DNA: TGTGCCAGCAGCTTTACCTGGGTTCCATCCGCTTTGTACGAGCAGTACTTC.